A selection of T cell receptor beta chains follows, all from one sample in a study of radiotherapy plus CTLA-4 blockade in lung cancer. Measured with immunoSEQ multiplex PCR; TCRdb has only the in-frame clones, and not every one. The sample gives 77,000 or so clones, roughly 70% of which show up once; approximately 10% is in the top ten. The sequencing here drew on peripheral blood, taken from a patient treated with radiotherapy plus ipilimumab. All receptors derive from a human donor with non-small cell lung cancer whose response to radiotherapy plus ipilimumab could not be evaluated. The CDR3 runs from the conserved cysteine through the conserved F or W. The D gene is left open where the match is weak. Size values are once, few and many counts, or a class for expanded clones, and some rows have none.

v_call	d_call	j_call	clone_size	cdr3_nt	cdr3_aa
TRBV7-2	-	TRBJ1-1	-	TGTGCCAGCAGCTTATGGTTATCGGTGGTTGCCACTGAAGCTTTCTTT	CASSLWLSVVATEAFF
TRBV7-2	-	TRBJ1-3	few	TGTGCCAGCAGACACGACTTAGACTCTGGAAACACCATATATTTT	CASRHDLDSGNTIYF
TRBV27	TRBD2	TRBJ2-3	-	TGTGCCAGCAGTTTTGGGACTAGCGGAAGCACAGATACGCAGTATTTT	CASSFGTSGSTDTQYF
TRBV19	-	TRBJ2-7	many	TGTGCCAGTAGTATTCAGAACTCCTACGAGCAGTACTTC	CASSIQNSYEQYF
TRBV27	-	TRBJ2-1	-	TGTGCCAGCAGTTCCCCGGGGACTTCTAGCTCCTACAATGAGCAGTTCTTC	CASSSPGTSSSYNEQFF
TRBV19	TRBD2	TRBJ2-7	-	TGTGCCAGTAGGGCTAGCGGGAGTTTTTACGTCTACGAGCAGTACTTC	CASRASGSFYVYEQYF
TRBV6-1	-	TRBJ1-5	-	TGTGCCAGCACAGGGCAGAACAATCAGCCCCAGCATTTT	CASTGQNNQPQHF
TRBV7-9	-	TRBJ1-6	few	TGTGCCAGCAGCTTTACGACAGATAATTCACCCCTCCACTTT	CASSFTTDNSPLHF
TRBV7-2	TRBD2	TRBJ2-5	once	TGTGCCAGCAGCCGTAGCGGGACTAGCGACCGGAAAGAGACCCAGTACTTC	CASSRSGTSDRKETQYF
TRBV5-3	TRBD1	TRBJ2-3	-	TGTGCCAGAAGCACACGGACAGGGACAGATACGCAGTATTTT	CARSTRTGTDTQYF
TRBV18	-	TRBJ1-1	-	TGTGCCAGCTCACCGGCCCGGGCTGAAGCTTTCTTT	CASSPARAEAFF
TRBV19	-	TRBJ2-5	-	TGTGCCAGTAGTATAGTCTGGGGGCCCACACTTCAAGAGACCCAGTACTTC	CASSIVWGPTLQETQYF
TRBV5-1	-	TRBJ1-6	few	TGCGCCAGCAGCTTAGGTGGCGGTGGCTCCTATAATTCCCCCCTCCACTTT	CASSLGGGGSYNSPLHF
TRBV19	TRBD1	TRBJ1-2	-	TGTGCCAGTAGGCCGACAGGGGAAGGAGGCTACACCTTC	CASRPTGEGGYTF
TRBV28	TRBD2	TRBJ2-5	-	TGTGCCAGCAGTGCGGGGCTAAGCGGGAGGGCCGTAGAGACCCAGTACTTC	CASSAGLSGRAVETQYF
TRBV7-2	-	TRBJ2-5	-	TGTGCCAGCAGCTTATCAGTCCACCAAGAGACCCAGTACTTC	CASSLSVHQETQYF
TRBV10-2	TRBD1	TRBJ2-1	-	TGCGCCAGCAGAGACTGGACAGGGTACAATGAGCAGTTCTTC	CASRDWTGYNEQFF
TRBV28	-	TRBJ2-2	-	TGTGCCACGGACCGGGGAGATACCGGGGAGCTGTTTTTT	CATDRGDTGELFF
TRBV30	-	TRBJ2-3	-	TGTGCCTGGAGTGTTGGCGGAGGAACAGATACGCAGTATTTT	CAWSVGGGTDTQYF
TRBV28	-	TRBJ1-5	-	TGTGCCAGCAGTTTCCGGGGGAACAATCAGCCCCAGCATTTT	CASSFRGNNQPQHF
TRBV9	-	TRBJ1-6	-	TGTGCCAGCAGCGTAGTGGTTGGTGAGTACAGCTATAATTCACCCCTCCACTTT	CASSVVVGEYSYNSPLHF
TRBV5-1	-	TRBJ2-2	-	TGCGCCAGCAGCTTCGATAGCGGGAACACCGGGGAGCTGTTTTTT	CASSFDSGNTGELFF
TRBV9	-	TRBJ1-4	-	TGTGCCAGCAGCGTAGGACACGCGAGTGAAAAACTGTTTTTT	CASSVGHASEKLFF
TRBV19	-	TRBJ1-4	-	TGTGCCAGTAGCAAAGGACTGATTAATGAAAAACTGTTTTTT	CASSKGLINEKLFF
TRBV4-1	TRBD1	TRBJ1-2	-	TGCGCCAGCAGCCGCGGGACAGGGGAAAGGGGTGGCTACACCTTC	CASSRGTGERGGYTF
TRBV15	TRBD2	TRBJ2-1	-	TGTGCCACCAGCGCCCGTCCGGGACTAGCGGGAGGGGGGGTGAATGAGCAGTTCTTC	CATSARPGLAGGGVNEQFF